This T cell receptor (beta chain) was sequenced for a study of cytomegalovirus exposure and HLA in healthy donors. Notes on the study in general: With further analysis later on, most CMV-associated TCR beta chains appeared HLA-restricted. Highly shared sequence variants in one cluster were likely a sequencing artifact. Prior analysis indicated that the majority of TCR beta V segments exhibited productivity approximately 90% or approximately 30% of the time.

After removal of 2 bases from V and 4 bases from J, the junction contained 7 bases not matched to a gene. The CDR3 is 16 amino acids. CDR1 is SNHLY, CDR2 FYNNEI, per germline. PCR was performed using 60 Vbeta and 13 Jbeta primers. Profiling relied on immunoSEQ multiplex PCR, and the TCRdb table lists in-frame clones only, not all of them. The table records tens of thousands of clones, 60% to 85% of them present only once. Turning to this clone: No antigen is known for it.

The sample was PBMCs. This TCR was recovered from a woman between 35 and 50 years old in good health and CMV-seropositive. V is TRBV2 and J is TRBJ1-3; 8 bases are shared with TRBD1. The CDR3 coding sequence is TGTGCCAGCAGTGAAATGTTTACAGGGGGAGGAAACACCATATATTTT. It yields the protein CASSEMFTGGGNTIYF.